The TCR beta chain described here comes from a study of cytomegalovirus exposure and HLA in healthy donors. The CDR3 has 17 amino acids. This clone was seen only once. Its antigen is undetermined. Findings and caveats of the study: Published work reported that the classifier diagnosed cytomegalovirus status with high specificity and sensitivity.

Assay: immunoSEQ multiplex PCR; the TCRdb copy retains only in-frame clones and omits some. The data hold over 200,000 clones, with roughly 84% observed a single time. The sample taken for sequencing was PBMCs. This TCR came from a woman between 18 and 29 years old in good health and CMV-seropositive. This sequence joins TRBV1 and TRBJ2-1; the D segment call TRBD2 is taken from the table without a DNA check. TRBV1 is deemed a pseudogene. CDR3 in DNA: TGCACCAGCAGCCCGAGAGCAAGACTAGCGGGAGGTCGGGAGCAGTTCTTC. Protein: CTSSPRARLAGGREQFF.